The 20 T cell receptor beta chains below come from one sample, sequenced in a study of PD-L1 blockade in urothelial cancer. Documented time point: pretreatment peripheral blood. Assay used: immunoSEQ multiplex PCR; TCRdb lists only in-frame clones, some missing. In the table there are under 100,000 clones, nearly 90% of which are singletons. The sample in question was PBMCs, obtained around atezolizumab (anti-PD-L1) treatment. The receptors here all came from a man aged 55 to 70 with urothelial cancer.

The V call is TRBV9, the J call TRBJ2-5; D possibly corresponds to TRBD2 (5 bases). V was shortened by 2 bases and J by 0 bases, with 8 bases between the two germline ends. From germline, CDR1 is SGDLS and CDR2 YYNGEE. The CDR3 runs to 14 residues. The CDR3 DNA sequence: TGTGCCAGCAGCGTGGACGGGAACCAAGAGACCCAGTACTTC. Its translation is CASSVDGNQETQYF.

This clone is a singleton in its sample. This chain links TRBV4-3 with TRBJ2-3; TRBD1 matches 8 bases. Looked up from germline, CDR1 is LGHNA and CDR2 is YSLEER. This CDR3 contains 16 residues. With V trimmed by 0 bases and J by 4 bases, 6 bases remained unmatched. As DNA, the CDR3 is TGCGCCAGCAGCCAAGAAGGCAGGGGGCAGTCAGATACGCAGTATTTT. This sequence encodes CASSQEGRGQSDTQYF.

This chain uses TRBV7-2 with TRBJ2-6, with 8 nucleotides matching TRBD1. The CDR3 contains 17 residues. With 5 bases clipped from V and 3 bases from J, the junction kept 9 bases outside the gene matches. Germline CDR1 and CDR2: SGHTA and FQGNSA. As DNA, the CDR3 is TGTGCCAGCAGCAGAGGACAGGGATCGCGTGGGGCCAACGTCCTGACTTTC. It codes for CASSRGQGSRGANVLTF.

The CDR3 region is CASSKPGLDPHEQYF. In nucleotides, the CDR3 is TGTGCCAGCAGCAAGCCGGGACTAGATCCCCACGAGCAGTACTTC. This chain joins TRBV21-1 and TRBJ2-7; the D call in the table, TRBD2, was not verified against the DNA. TRBV21-1 is a recognized pseudogene. This CDR3 is 15 amino acids long.

The chain has TRBV28 and TRBJ1-2; D is perhaps TRBD1 (5 bases). The germline CDR1 and CDR2 sequences are MDHEN and SYDVKM. The V gene lost 8 bases and the J gene lost 5 bases, with 12 bases spanning the gap. The CDR3 spans 12 residues. The CDR3 nucleotides read TGTGCCAGCTCAGACAGCACTTATGGCTACACCTTC. As protein: CASSDSTYGYTF.

V gene TRBV11-2 combines with J gene TRBJ2-1, with TRBD1 identical over 8 bases. The CDR3 extends over 15 amino acids. CDR1 is SGHAT, CDR2 FQNNGV, per germline. V was pared by 5 bases and J by 3 bases, with 6 bases of the junction left unmatched. The DNA for the CDR3 is TGTGCCAGCAGCAAAGACAGGGGCTTCTACAATGAGCAGTTCTTC. Translated, it gives CASSKDRGFYNEQFF.

V usage is TRBV7-2 and J usage is TRBJ2-2; TRBD2 matches at 12 bases. Germline V lookup: CDR1 SGHTA, CDR2 FQGNSA. J was trimmed by 5 bases and V by 5 bases; bases with no gene match: 9. CDR3 length equals 17 residues. CDR3 sequence (DNA): TGTGCCAGCAGCCCCACCGGACTAGCGGGGCAGACCGGGGAGCTGTTTTTT. Translating gives CASSPTGLAGQTGELFF.

The gene calls are TRBV30 and TRBJ2-4; tentatively, D is TRBD2 (7 bases). The CDR3 sequence is 14 residues long. Trimming took off 2 bases at V and 5 bases at J, with 13 bases between the two ends. The V gene's germline CDR1 is GTSNPN and CDR2 SVGIG (reference sequence). CDR3 loop: CAWSSGGGQNIQYF. Written as DNA, the CDR3 is TGTGCCTGGAGTTCGGGGGGCGGCCAAAACATTCAGTACTTC. Together with reference TRBV30 and TRBJ2-4, the CDR3 gives the full variable domain: SQTIHQWPATLVQPVGSPLSLECTVEGTSNPNLYWYRQAAGRGLQLLFYSVGIGQISSEVPQNLSASRPQDRQFILSSKKLLLSDSGFYLCAWSSGGGQNIQYFGAGTRLSVL.

The chain couples TRBV7-2 to TRBJ2-1, with 8 bases fitting TRBD2. The CDR3 totals 16 residues. With 1 base clipped from V and 2 bases from J, the junction kept 4 bases outside the gene matches. Germline V gene sequence: CDR1 SGHTA, CDR2 FQGNSA. The CDR3 protein is CASSLGPGGTYNEQFF. Written as DNA, the CDR3 is TGTGCCAGCAGCTTAGGGCCGGGGGGGACCTACAATGAGCAGTTCTTC.

The chain is built from TRBV4-2 and TRBJ2-3; 7 nucleotides match TRBD1. The V gene's germline CDR1 is LGHNA and CDR2 YNFKEQ. The CDR3 has 14 amino acids. With 0 bases clipped from V and 11 bases from J, the junction kept 8 bases outside the gene matches. This CDR3 reads CASSQEQAPGGQYF. CDR3 nucleotide sequence: TGTGCCAGCAGCCAAGAGCAGGCCCCAGGGGGGCAGTATTTT.

The genes are TRBV5-5 and TRBJ2-7, with TRBD2 matching over 8 bases. Per the germline V gene, CDR1 is SGHKS and CDR2 is YYEKEE (reference sequence). With 4 bases clipped from V and 4 bases from J, the junction kept 7 bases outside the gene matches. The length of the CDR3 is 14 residues. The CDR3 loop reads CASSLGGGSYEQYF. CDR3 DNA: TGTGCCAGCAGCCTCGGCGGGGGGTCGTACGAGCAGTACTTC.

V is TRBV5-1 and J is TRBJ2-6; 9 bases map to TRBD1. Trimming removed 4 bases from V and 1 base from J; junction bases left unmatched: 6. The CDR3 has 17 amino acids. Germline V gene data show CDR1 as SGHRS and CDR2 as YFSETQ. The CDR3 DNA follows: TGCGCCAGCAGCGAAACAGGACAGGGGTCTGGGGCCAACGTCCTGACTTTC. This sequence encodes CASSETGQGSGANVLTF. Variable domain in full (rest from reference TRBV5-1 and TRBJ2-6): KAGVTQTPRYLIKTRGQQVTLSCSPISGHRSVSWYQQTPGQGLQFLFEYFSETQRNKGNFPGRFSGRQFSNSRSEMNVSTLELGDSALYLCASSETGQGSGANVLTFGAGSRLTVL.

V is TRBV11-3 and J is TRBJ2-1, with TRBD1 matching over 8 bases. This CDR3 contains 15 residues. Unmatched junction bases numbered 3, after V lost 5 bases and J lost 0 bases. In germline, CDR1 is SGHNT, CDR2 YENEEA. The CDR3 nucleotides are TGTGCCAGCAGCCGCGGACAGGGCTCCTACAATGAGCAGTTCTTC. Its protein is CASSRGQGSYNEQFF.

The DNA for the CDR3 is TGTGCCATCAGTATGGGAGGACCCCTCGGGAACACCATATATTTT. Amino acids: CAISMGGPLGNTIYF. The rearrangement links TRBV10-3 to TRBJ1-3; no clear D. Between the trimmed V and J ends, which lost 5 bases and 7 bases, there was a span of 18 bases. The CDR3 runs to 15 residues. Germline V lookup: CDR1 ENHRY, CDR2 SYGVKD.

This clone was detected once. Here the CDR3 DNA reads TGTGCCAGCAGCTTGCGACAGGGGCTCCAAGAGACCCAGTACTTC. Translating gives CASSLRQGLQETQYF. The chain joins TRBV5-4 to TRBJ2-5; 8 nucleotides align to TRBD1. The CDR3 consists of 15 residues. Per the germline V gene, CDR1 is SGHNT and CDR2 is YYREEE (reference sequence). Trimming at V came to 1 base and at J to 1 base, leaving 3 bases not matched to a gene.

The rearrangement links TRBV9 to TRBJ2-6; possibly TRBD2 for D (6 bases). V lost 0 bases to trimming and J lost 4 bases, with 14 bases between them. The V gene's germline CDR1 is SGDLS and CDR2 YYNGEE. CDR3 length: 17 residues. The CDR3 DNA reads as TGTGCCAGCAGCGTAGGAGGAGGGTCGCCCGGGGCCAACGTCCTGACTTTC. This translates into CASSVGGGSPGANVLTF.

This clone was counted between two and nine times. This chain connects TRBV27 to TRBJ2-1; D is possibly TRBD2 (6 bases). The V end was cut by 8 bases, the J end by 2 bases, with 16 bases between. The CDR3 covers 15 residues. CDR1 MNHEY and CDR2 SMNVEV come from the germline V gene (reference sequence). CDR3 in amino acids: CASALLARAYNEQFF. CDR3 nucleotide sequence: TGTGCCAGCGCCCTTCTAGCGAGAGCCTACAATGAGCAGTTCTTC.

This chain uses TRBV30 with TRBJ2-6, with a tentative D call TRBD2 (5 bases). This CDR3 is 17 amino acids long. Germline V gene data show CDR1 as GTSNPN and CDR2 as SVGIG (reference sequence). Trimming took 0 bases from V and 0 from J, leaving 12 bases between them. The CDR3 nucleotides read TGTGCCTGGAGTGTAGTAGGGAGTTTCTCTGGGGCCAACGTCCTGACTTTC. Its protein is CAWSVVGSFSGANVLTF.

The rearrangement links TRBV10-3 to TRBJ1-1; D possibly corresponds to TRBD1 (6 bases). CDR1 ENHRY and CDR2 SYGVKD come from the germline V gene. V was trimmed by 7 bases and J by 5 bases, leaving 17 bases between them. The CDR3 length is 14 residues. For the CDR3, the DNA is TGTGCCATCACTGAAGGGGGTGTCGGGACTGAAGCTTTCTTT. This gives the protein CAITEGGVGTEAFF.

J is TRBJ2-7 and V is TRBV30; D is uncertain. Germline V lookup: CDR1 GTSNPN, CDR2 SVGIG (reference sequence). The CDR3 runs to 15 residues. V lost 0 bases to trimming and J lost 4 bases, with 16 bases between them. CDR3 region: CAWSVSPRSTYEQYF. The CDR3 coding sequence is TGTGCCTGGAGTGTCTCACCCAGGTCTACATACGAGCAGTACTTC.